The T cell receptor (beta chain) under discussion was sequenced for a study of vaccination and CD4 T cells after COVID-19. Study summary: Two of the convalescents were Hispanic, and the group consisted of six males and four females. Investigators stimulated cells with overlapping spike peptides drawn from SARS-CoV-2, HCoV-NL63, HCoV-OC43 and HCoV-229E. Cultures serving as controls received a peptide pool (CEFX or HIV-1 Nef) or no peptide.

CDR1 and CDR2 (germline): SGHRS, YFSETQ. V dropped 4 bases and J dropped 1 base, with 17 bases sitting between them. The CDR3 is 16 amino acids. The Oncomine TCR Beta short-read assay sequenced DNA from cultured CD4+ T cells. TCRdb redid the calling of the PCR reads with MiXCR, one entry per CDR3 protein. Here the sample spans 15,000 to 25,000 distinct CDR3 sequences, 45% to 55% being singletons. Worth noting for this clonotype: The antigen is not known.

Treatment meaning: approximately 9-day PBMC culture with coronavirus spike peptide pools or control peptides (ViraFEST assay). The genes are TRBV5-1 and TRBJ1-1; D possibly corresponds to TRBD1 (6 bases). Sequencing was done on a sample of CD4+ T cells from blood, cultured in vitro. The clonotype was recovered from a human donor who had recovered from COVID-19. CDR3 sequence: CASSVLTGLGNTEAFF. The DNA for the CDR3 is TGCGCCAGCAGCGTCTTAACAGGGTTAGGGAACACTGAAGCTTTCTTT. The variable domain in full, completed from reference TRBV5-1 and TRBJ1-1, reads KAGVTQTPRYLIKTRGQQVTLSCSPISGHRSVSWYQQTPGQGLQFLFEYFSETQRNKGNFPGRFSGRQFSNSRSEMNVSTLELGDSALYLCASSVLTGLGNTEAFFGQGTRLTVV.